The sequence of this T cell receptor beta chain was determined in a study of T cells in Graves' hyperthyroidism and ophthalmopathy (dated by TCRdb to the late 2010s). At the level of the whole study: Peripheral blood was sampled at the time of initial diagnosis, prior to any treatment. TCR V-J signatures able to tell the groups apart were searched for in a discovery cohort of approximately 95 patients, of whom over 40 had Graves' ophthalmopathy and roughly 58 had stable Graves' hyperthyroidism. An independent validation cohort of under 20 hyperthyroidism patients and 17 patients who later progressed to ophthalmopathy tested prospective prediction of ophthalmopathy. The 100 or so discovery patients were divided at random into training and test sets in a 7:3 ratio. In several Graves' hyperthyroidism patients, the study also compared T-cell repertoires from thyroid tissue with T-cell repertoires from blood. After blood sampling, hyperthyroidism patients were treated with methimazole at a starting dose of 30 mg daily, and ophthalmopathy patients were treated with high-dose intravenous methylprednisolone. The paper reports TCR Vbeta CDR3 sequencing of approximately 140 peripheral blood samples: around 45 ophthalmopathy, roughly 74 hyperthyroidism and around 17 progressor patients.

Amplification of TCR beta CDR3 regions was carried out from RNA transcripts. The first round of RT-PCR for the TCR CDR3 was performed with the HTBI primer set and the Qiagen OneStep RT-PCR kit. The libraries were constructed in a second round of multiplex PCR and then size-selected and purified. The libraries were sequenced on an Illumina HiSeq2000 using paired-end 100 bp reads. As for the authors' bioinformatics: SOAPnuke was used to process the raw data, removing reads that contained adapters or uncalled bases, had a mean Phred below 15, or lacked an exact match to the constant primer or identifier. High-quality paired reads were merged with COPE v1.2.5, and unique nucleotide sequences were defined as clonotypes. Clonotypes were aligned to IMGT TRBV, TRBD and TRBJ reference segments using MiTCR v1.1. Only V-J combinations with frequency above 0.0001, covering about 99% of repertoires, were analysed. The TCS score was defined as F50 (clonal expansion) divided by E x V (chaos), with BLOSUM62-based TCRdist calculated between CDR3 peptides within each V-J. Welch's t-statistics and random forest reduced 514 V-J features to 13, which were used in a naive Bayes classifier (R e1071). TCRdb's own reprocessing of the public reads used fastp at Q25 and MiXCR and kept productive beta chains. CDR3 protein duplicates are merged, each entry listing the most common genes and DNA. The V and J calls follow TCRdb's processing rather than the paper's. A total of hundreds of thousands of distinct CDR3 sequences appear in this sample, more than 11% of them only once. In total, the top ten clones hold 20% to 25% of the sample.

A patient counted as having stable Graves' hyperthyroidism if no progression to ophthalmopathy occurred over 18 months of follow-up. Hyperthyroidism patients were newly diagnosed, had a disease duration of under 2 months, and were aged 18 to 65 years. Patients with uncontrolled infections, other autoimmune diseases, pregnancy or lactation were excluded. Diagnoses were established on the basis of clinical symptoms, serum thyroxine and TRAb, thyroid ultrasound, and orbital computed tomography. Ficoll-Paque density gradient centrifugation was used to isolate PBMCs from 8 to 10 ml of fresh peripheral blood. Total RNA was extracted using Trizol reagent, and RNA quality was assessed on an Agilent 2100 Bioanalyzer. This clonotype was observed many times. Its antigen remains unidentified. One base away there is no much larger clone; base qualities are not given. Points the paper makes about the study in general: No statistical method was used to set the sample size in advance, and investigators knew the group allocation. In cross-validation, a model built on a 13 V-J signature told ophthalmopathy apart from stable hyperthyroidism with 87.88% sensitivity and around 83% specificity, and in testing the same model reached 80%/75%. Most expanded thyroid clonotypes (frequency above 0.001) were also detected in blood, a finding suggesting that blood repertoires may reflect thyroid immune responses. In validation, progression to ophthalmopathy was predicted by the model with about 70% sensitivity and 72% to 85% specificity, a median of around 6.5 months before onset.

The CDR3 starts with the cysteine, ends with the phenylalanine, and has 16 residues. The sequence is cut down to CDR3 DNA, 48 bases in frame from base 1. Trimming leaves V shorter by 3 bases and J shorter by 3 bases, with the junction holding 7 bases beyond the gene matches. The germline V gene encodes CDR1 MDHEN and CDR2 SYDVKM. Sequenced: blood. The chain is encoded by TRBV28 joined to TRBJ1-5; 8 bases in between match TRBD1. The sequence derives from a woman between 25 and 40 years old with Graves' hyperthyroidism. The DNA is as follows: TGTGCCAGCAGTTTGAGTACAGGGGGACACAATCAGCCCCAGCATTTT. Its protein is CASSLSTGGHNQPQHF.